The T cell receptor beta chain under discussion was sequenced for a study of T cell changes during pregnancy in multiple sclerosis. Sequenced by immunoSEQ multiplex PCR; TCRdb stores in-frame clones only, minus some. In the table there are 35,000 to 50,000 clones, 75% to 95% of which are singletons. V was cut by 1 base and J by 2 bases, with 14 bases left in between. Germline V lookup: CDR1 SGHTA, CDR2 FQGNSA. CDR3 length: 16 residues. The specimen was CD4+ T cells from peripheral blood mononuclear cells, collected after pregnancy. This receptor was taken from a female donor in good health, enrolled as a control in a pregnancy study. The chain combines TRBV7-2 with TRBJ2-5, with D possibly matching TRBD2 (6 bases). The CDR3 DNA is TGTGCCAGCAGCTTAGTTCTGGGTAGCGGACAAGAGACCCAGTACTTC. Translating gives CASSLVLGSGQETQYF.